The 12 T cell receptor beta chains below all came from one sample that was sequenced in a study of breast tumors, draining lymph nodes, adjacent tissues (TCRdb year 2016). Libraries were constructed by multiplex PCR. Sequenced using an Illumina HiSeq 2000. TCRdb trimmed public reads at Q25 via fastp, called clones via MiXCR and kept in-frame beta chains. Every distinct CDR3 protein forms one entry, paired with its most common genes and DNA. This sample holds more than 20,000 distinct CDR3 sequences; approximately 53% were observed only once. 7.8% of the sample belongs to the ten largest clones. Sequencing was performed on breast tumor tissue. The receptors here all came from a female donor with breast cancer. Some clones in this sample may be carry-over from other donors' samples.

This chain joins TRBV3-1 and TRBJ1-1; TRBD1 matches 7 bases. Germline V gene data show CDR1 as LGHDT and CDR2 as YNNKEL (reference sequence). There are 13 residues in the CDR3. With 6 bases clipped from V and 4 bases from J, the junction kept 5 bases outside the gene matches. The CDR3 region is CASRETGTTEAFF. CDR3 DNA: TGTGCCAGCAGAGAGACAGGGACCACTGAAGCTTTCTTT.

This clonotype was detected ten times or more. It may be a read error: a sequence one base away is much more abundant. V gene TRBV7-8 combines with J gene TRBJ1-2; no reliable D call. CDR3 size: 15 residues. Germline lookup yields CDR1 SGHVS and CDR2 FQNEAQ. In DNA, the CDR3 is TGTGCCAGCAGCTTAGCTCCCGGGCCGACCTATGGCTACCCCTTC. It specifies CASSLAPGPTYGYPF.

The V and J genes are TRBV9 and TRBJ2-3; D possibly corresponds to TRBD1 (6 bases). V was pared by 4 bases and J by 2 bases, with 11 bases between. Germline V gene lookup returns CDR1 SGDLS and CDR2 YYNGEE. This CDR3 contains 14 residues. The CDR3: CASSFGTITDTQYF. The CDR3 nucleotides read TGTGCCAGCAGCTTTGGGACAATCACAGATACGCAGTATTTT.

By share, this clonotype counts as medium-sized (0.01 to 0.1%). This rearrangement joins TRBV7-6 to TRBJ2-7; D remains ambiguous. Germline V CDR1 and CDR2: SGHVS, FNYEAQ. This CDR3 is built from 13 residues. Trimming stripped 8 bases from V and 5 bases from J, with 16 bases between. CDR3 bases: TGTGCCAGCCGCAGCAACTTTGTGGACGAGCAGTACTTC. Translated: CASRSNFVDEQYF.

This clonotype has a count of ten or more. A much larger clone lies one base from this, so it may be a read error. The missing conserved phenylalanine or tryptophan at the end of this CDR3 makes a read error likely. V is TRBV19 and J is TRBJ2-5; 7 positions match TRBD1. J was trimmed by 6 bases and V by 1 base; bases with no gene match: 11. Germline assignment: CDR1 LNHDA and CDR2 SQIVND (reference sequence). CDR3 length: 16 amino acids. In DNA form, the CDR3 reads TGTGCCAGTAGTATAGTGGGAACAGGGGTTGGACAGACCCAGTACTCC. Its protein is CASSIVGTGVGQTQYS.

By proportion, this clonotype is medium-sized. The chain has TRBV11-2 and TRBJ1-2; a possible D gene is TRBD1 (5 bases). The CDR3 has 15 residues. Germline CDR1 reads SGHAT; CDR2 reads FQNNGV. Trimming shortened V by 2 bases and J by 4 bases, and 14 bases separated the two germline ends. The CDR3 protein is CASSLQGGVSYGYTF. The CDR3 DNA reads as TGTGCCAGCAGCTTACAGGGTGGTGTCTCCTATGGCTACACCTTC. The full variable domain, its missing parts supplied by reference TRBV11-2 and TRBJ1-2, is EAGVAQSPRYKIIEKRQSVAFWCNPISGHATLYWYQQILGQGPKLLIQFQNNGVVDDSQLPKDRFSAERLKGVDSTLKIQPAKLEDSAVYLCASSLQGGVSYGYTFGSGTRLTVV.

The sample holds many counts of this clonotype. A single base separates this from a much larger clone, so it may be a read error. The chain recombines TRBV12-3 or TRBV12-4 with TRBJ2-1; 9 bases line up with TRBD2. The CDR3 is 17 residues long. Trimming removed 3 bases from V and 2 bases from J; junction bases left unmatched: 8. In nucleotides, the CDR3 is TGTGCCAGCAGTTTCGCGAGTGGGACTAGCCCCTACAATGAGCAGTTCTTC. Translation gives CASSFASGTSPYNEQFF.

This rearrangement joins TRBV20-1 to TRBJ2-7; 8 bases match TRBD2. V gave up 2 bases and J gave up 4 bases; unmatched junction bases: 4. CDR3 length equals 13 residues. Germline values: CDR1 DFQATT, CDR2 SNEGSKA (reference sequence). DNA of the CDR3: TGCAGTGCTAGATTGGTAGCGGGATACGAGCAGTACTTC. This sequence encodes CSARLVAGYEQYF.

Concerning this clonotype itself: A junction end diverges from the germline sequence, so it may reflect a read error. J is TRBJ1-5 and V is TRBV6-1, with D possibly TRBD1 on 6 matching bases. Germline CDR1 reads MNHNS; CDR2 reads SASEGT. The CDR3 extends over 15 amino acids. CDR3 protein: CAISVGARDIQPQHF. The DNA for the CDR3 is TGTGCCATCAGTGTAGGGGCTAGGGACATTCAGCCCCAGCATTTT.

The V gene is TRBV10-1, the J gene TRBJ2-7, with 12 bases aligning to TRBD2. This CDR3 is 17 amino acids long. CDR1 is WNHNN, CDR2 SYGVQD, per germline (reference sequence). V shed 9 bases, J shed 3 bases, and the junction held 15 bases outside the gene matches. The CDR3 here is CARGGVTSGSVNYEQYF. Here the CDR3 DNA reads TGCGCCAGAGGGGGGGTGACTAGCGGGAGTGTAAACTACGAGCAGTACTTC.

The chain joins TRBV2 to TRBJ2-5; the D call may be TRBD1 or TRBD2 (6 bases each). Germline loops: CDR1 SNHLY, CDR2 FYNNEI. V lost 11 bases and J lost 7, with 14 bases in between. The CDR3 sequence is 11 residues long. CDR3 in DNA: TGTGCCGTCGGCAGGGGAGGGACCCAGTACTTC. This codes for CAVGRGGTQYF.

This clonotype was seen ten or more times. This chain links TRBV7-9 with TRBJ2-1, with unresolved D. This CDR3 region has 16 residues. V shed 2 bases and J shed 1 base, with 12 bases lying between them. The germline V gene has CDR1 SEHNR and CDR2 FQNEAQ (reference sequence). The CDR3 DNA reads TGTGCCAGCAGCTTACAGACCGGAACTTCCTACAATGAGCAGTTCTTC. It is translated as CASSLQTGTSYNEQFF.